This T cell receptor beta chain was recorded in a study of shared clonotypes between healthy human individuals. Broader study findings: Shared clonotypes across all four donors exceeded non-shared ones in generation probability. Larger estimated richness was generally seen in naive subsets than in memory subsets.

Here immunoSEQ multiplex PCR was the method, and the copy in TCRdb shows in-frame clones only, minus some. The sample consists of 1.5 million to 2.5 million clones, about 95% of them appearing once. Looked up from germline, CDR1 is LNHNV and CDR2 is YYDKDF (reference sequence). The V gene lost 0 bases and the J gene lost 0 bases, with 5 bases spanning the gap. The CDR3 is 15 residues long. Worth noting for this clone: Its specificity is not known. This specimen includes other DNA sequences encoding the same CDR3.

The naive CD8 subset, CD45RO-negative cells positively selected for CCR7, excluded terminally differentiated effector memory CD45RA+ cells. HIV-negative, healthy adults without recent acute infections or vaccinations were the donors. Donors were Caucasian adults residing in Nashville, Tennessee, USA. The chain recombines TRBV15 with TRBJ1-4; the D is unclear. This TCR came from a man aged 18-30 years in good health. Sequencing was carried out using naive CD8+ T cells sorted from blood. The CDR3 is CATSRDRSTNEKLFF. In DNA form, the CDR3 reads TGTGCCACCAGCAGAGATCGTTCAACTAATGAAAAACTGTTTTTT.